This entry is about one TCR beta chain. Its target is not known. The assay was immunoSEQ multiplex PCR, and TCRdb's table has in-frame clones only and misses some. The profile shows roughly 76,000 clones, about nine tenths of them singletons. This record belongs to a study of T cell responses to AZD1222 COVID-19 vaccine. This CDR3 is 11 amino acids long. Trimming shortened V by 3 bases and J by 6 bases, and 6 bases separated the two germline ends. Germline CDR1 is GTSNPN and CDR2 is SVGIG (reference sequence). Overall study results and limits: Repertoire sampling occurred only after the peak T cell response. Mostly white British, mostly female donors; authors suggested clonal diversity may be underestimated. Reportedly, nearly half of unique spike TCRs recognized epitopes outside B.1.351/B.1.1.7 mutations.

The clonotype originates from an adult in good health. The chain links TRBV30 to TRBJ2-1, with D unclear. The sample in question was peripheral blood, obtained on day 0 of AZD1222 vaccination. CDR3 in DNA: TGTGCCTGGAGCACCCCCAATGAGCAGTTCTTC. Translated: CAWSTPNEQFF.